The clone carrying this T cell receptor beta chain was detected a few times. Antigen unknown. TCRdb re-called the reads with MiXCR, one entry per CDR3 protein. The sample shows fewer than 550,000 distinct CDR3 sequences, 31% of them seen only once. This sample is part of a study of T cell repertoires in cytomegalovirus infection. Study overall: CMV infection plus the matching HLA type was flagged by public TCR beta signatures.

Findings and limits, study-wide: It was HLA-C-restricted CMV-specific TCR beta clonotypes that dominated the response ex vivo. People with CMV and the relevant HLA were identified by cumulative public TCR beta family frequency.

This CDR3 contains 14 residues. CDR1 is SGDLS, CDR2 YYNGEE, per germline. Losses at the gene ends were 3 bases for V and 5 bases for J; bases not matched to a gene: 7. The TCR sequence derives from a human donor in good health (CMV status not recorded). Some clones in this sample may be carry-over from other donors' samples. This chain links TRBV9 with TRBJ2-5; 7 nucleotides agree with TRBD1. The sequencing input was PBMCs. CDR3 protein: CASSERQGRETQYF. CDR3 bases: TGTGCCAGCAGCGAACGACAGGGCCGGGAGACCCAGTACTTC.